The TCR beta chain under discussion was sequenced for a study of cytomegalovirus exposure and HLA in healthy donors. PCR was performed using 60 Vbeta and 13 Jbeta primers. Measured with immunoSEQ multiplex PCR; TCRdb has only the in-frame clones, and not every one. This sample has approximately 170,000 clones, with 80% found just once. CDR3 size: 18 residues. The V end was cut by 3 bases, the J end by 0 bases, with 20 bases between. Germline V CDR1 and CDR2: MNHNS, SASEGT. The donors, nominally healthy at sampling, likely had unrecorded immune exposures. About this clone itself: Its antigen is unidentified.

Study-wide points: After further analysis at a later stage, 16,951 TCR beta sequences were associated with HLA alleles at 0.05 false discovery rate. The authors enumerated 150 to 200 TCR beta chains as linked to cytomegalovirus. Cytomegalovirus status, reportedly, was diagnosed with high specificity and sensitivity by the classifier.

This receptor was identified in a man aged 18 to 30 in good health and CMV-seropositive. Sequenced material: PBMCs. The chain links TRBV6-1 to TRBJ1-2; tentative D call: TRBD1 (5 bases). CDR3 residues: CASSDPREAQVTNYGYTF. CDR3 coding DNA: TGTGCCAGCAGTGATCCAAGGGAGGCACAGGTGACTAACTATGGCTACACCTTC.